Detailed here is one TCR beta chain. Clones were sequenced by immunoSEQ multiplex PCR, and TCRdb holds only the in-frame ones, with some missing. The sample includes 75,000 to 95,000 clones, 70% to 90% of them seen just once. These data come from a study of T cell changes during pregnancy in multiple sclerosis. The germline V gene has CDR1 SNHLY and CDR2 FYNNEI. The V segment lost 6 bases and the J segment 0 bases; nucleotides outside the gene matches: 6. This CDR3 has 16 amino acids. This chain joins TRBV2 and TRBJ1-1; 11 bases are shared with TRBD1. This sequence originates from a female donor in good health, enrolled as a control in a pregnancy study. Source: peripheral blood, taken in the first trimester of pregnancy. The DNA for the CDR3 is TGTGCCAGCAGCCAAGGGACAGGGGGGATGAACACTGAAGCTTTCTTT. Translated, it gives CASSQGTGGMNTEAFF.